The 27 T cell receptor beta chains given below trace back to one sample, sequenced in a study of T cell repertoires in cytomegalovirus infection. In TCRdb, the reads were re-called with MiXCR into one record per CDR3 protein. The sample consists of a few hundred thousand distinct CDR3 sequences, 17% of them appearing once. Sample: PBMCs. The source of these receptors is a human donor in good health (CMV status not recorded). Some clones in this sample may be carry-over from other donors' samples.

The chain links TRBV6-2 or TRBV6-3 to TRBJ2-7, with unresolved D. The V and J ends lost 4 bases and 6 bases respectively, with 10 bases between them. This CDR3 is built from 12 residues. Germline CDR1 and CDR2: MNHEY and SVGEGT. The chain's CDR3 is CASSWTASEQYF. CDR3 sequence (DNA): TGTGCCAGCAGTTGGACGGCCTCCGAGCAGTACTTC.

This clonotype was seen at least ten times. The chain combines TRBV11-2 with TRBJ2-3, with D perhaps given as TRBD1 or TRBD2 (5 bases each). CDR1 and CDR2 from the germline V gene are SGHAT and FQNNGV. V was cut by 4 bases and J by 7 bases, with 21 bases left in between. This CDR3 is 16 amino acids long. In DNA, the CDR3 is TGTGCCAGCAGCTCCCCGAGTGGGGGTAGTACTCATACGCAGTATTTT. It yields the protein CASSSPSGGSTHTQYF.

This clonotype came up many times. The junction differs from germline at one of its ends, possibly a read error. The rearrangement joins TRBV6-1 to TRBJ2-7; possible D gene TRBD2, 6 bases. This CDR3 is built from 14 residues. Germline V gene sequence: CDR1 MNHNS, CDR2 SASEGT. The CDR3 DNA is TGTGCCAGCAGTCAAGCCGGGACTTACTACGAGCAGTACTTC. This encodes CASSQAGTYYEQYF.

This clonotype was counted a few times. This chain links TRBV12-3 or TRBV12-4 with TRBJ1-5; possible D gene TRBD1, 5 bases. The CDR3 covers 15 residues. V gave up 1 base and J gave up 6 bases, with 13 bases separating them. Here the CDR3 reads CASSLEGLRFQPQHF. The CDR3 coding sequence is TGTGCCAGCAGTTTAGAGGGGCTCAGATTTCAGCCCCAGCATTTT.

This clonotype was recorded at least ten times. The chain uses TRBV7-6 and TRBJ2-2; 8 bases match TRBD1. Germline CDR1 reads SGHVS; CDR2 reads FNYEAQ. This CDR3 has 15 residues. V shed 4 bases, J shed 4 bases, and the junction held 5 bases outside the gene matches. The DNA of the CDR3 is TGTGCCAGCAGCTCCCAGGGGGCGCTCACCGGGGAGCTGTTTTTT. It encodes CASSSQGALTGELFF.

At least ten counts were recorded for this clonotype. J is TRBJ1-4 and V is TRBV7-4; 9 nucleotides line up with TRBD1. CDR1 is SGHVT and CDR2 is SQSDAQ in the germline V gene. The length of the CDR3 is 15 residues. The ends lost 5 bases at V and 7 bases at J; junction bases unmatched: 8. CDR3 protein: CASSARTGAFEKLFF. In DNA form, the CDR3 reads TGTGCCAGCAGCGCGCGGACAGGGGCTTTTGAAAAACTGTTTTTT.

The table lists this clonotype with many counts. This sequence joins TRBV7-2 and TRBJ1-5, with a weak D call TRBD1 (5 bases). V was shortened by 5 bases and J by 5 bases, with 16 bases between the two germline ends. The CDR3 is 15 amino acids. Looked up from germline, CDR1 is SGHTA and CDR2 is FQGNSA. CDR3 coding DNA: TGTGCCAGCAGCCCCCGGGCGGGGGACCATCAGCCCCAGCATTTT. Translated: CASSPRAGDHQPQHF.

This clonotype showed up just a few times. This chain links TRBV2 with TRBJ2-3; 7 bases are shared with TRBD1. CDR1 is SNHLY, CDR2 FYNNEI, per germline. The CDR3 sequence is 17 residues long. V shed 3 bases and J 2 bases; nucleotides not matched to a gene: 11. The DNA of the CDR3 is TGTGCCAGCAGTGAGGAGACCGGGACAGACTACACAGATACGCAGTATTTT. It is translated as CASSEETGTDYTDTQYF.

This clonotype has a count of ten or more. V gene TRBV7-6 combines with J gene TRBJ1-6, with a weak D call TRBD1 (5 bases). CDR1 is SGHVS and CDR2 is FNYEAQ in the germline V gene. Trimming left V 5 bases short and J 8 bases short, with 13 bases between. The CDR3 consists of 14 residues. As DNA, the CDR3 is TGTGCCAGCAGCGAACAGGCAGAGTATTCACCCCTCCACTTT. Translated, it gives CASSEQAEYSPLHF. Together with reference TRBV7-6 and TRBJ1-6, the CDR3 gives the full variable domain: GAGVSQSPRYKVTKRGQDVALRCDPISGHVSLYWYRQALGQGPEFLTYFNYEAQQDKSGLPNDRFSAERPEGSISTLTIQRTEQRDSAMYRCASSEQAEYSPLHFGNGTRLTVT.

This clonotype was detected many times. The V and J genes are TRBV7-2 and TRBJ1-2; D is unresolved. Trimming left V 5 bases short and J 7 bases short, with 11 bases between. This CDR3 is 12 amino acids long. The V gene's germline CDR1 is SGHTA and CDR2 FQGNSA. CDR3 bases: TGTGCCAGCAGCCCCCGGTCGGGTGGCTACACCTTC. This sequence encodes CASSPRSGGYTF.

This clonotype was counted between two and nine times. The chain recombines TRBV28 with TRBJ2-7; D is unresolved. In germline, CDR1 is MDHEN, CDR2 SYDVKM. Trimming took off 2 bases at V and 4 bases at J, with 15 bases between the two ends. This CDR3 is built from 15 residues. The CDR3 here is CASSLDLRVRYEQYF. CDR3 bases: TGTGCCAGCAGTTTAGACCTCCGAGTCCGGTACGAGCAGTACTTC.

The DNA of the CDR3 is TGTGCCAGCAGCTTAGAGGGACAAGGGATCTACGAGCAGTACTTC. This gives the protein CASSLEGQGIYEQYF. The chain has TRBV7-2 and TRBJ2-7; maybe TRBD1 (6 bases). This CDR3 is built from 15 residues. The germline gives CDR1 SGHTA, CDR2 FQGNSA. With 1 base removed from V and 3 bases from J, the gap between germline ends came to 13 bases.

This clonotype occurred a few times. One end of the junction varies from germline; a read error may be responsible. The chain recombines TRBV20-1 with TRBJ2-5; D not certain. The germline CDR1 and CDR2 sequences are DFQATT and SNEGSKA (reference sequence). This CDR3 contains 16 residues. CDR3 sequence (DNA): TGCAGGGCTAGGGTATCTCCCATAAACTACCAAGAGACCCAGTACTTC. Protein sequence: CRARVSPINYQETQYF.

This clonotype has a handful of counts. The chain joins TRBV20-1 to TRBJ1-2; unclear D gene. The V end lost 3 bases, the J end lost 5 bases, and 4 bases lay between the germline ends. CDR3 length: 10 amino acids. The germline gives CDR1 DFQATT, CDR2 SNEGSKA (reference sequence). The CDR3 sequence: CSASRYGYTF. CDR3 DNA: TGCAGTGCTAGCCGGTATGGCTACACCTTC.

This clonotype occurred many times. The chain recombines TRBV6-1 with TRBJ1-5; D remains ambiguous. CDR3 length: 19 amino acids. Germline CDR1 and CDR2: MNHNS and SASEGT. Trimming stripped 2 bases from V and 2 bases from J, with 22 bases between. CDR3 DNA: TGTGCCAGCAGTGAACTAGATGGAAGGAGGGCTGGGGGCAATCAGCCCCAGCATTTT. Translation gives CASSELDGRRAGGNQPQHF.

The chain carries TRBV6-2 or TRBV6-3 and TRBJ1-3; TRBD1 is a possible D gene (5 bases). CDR1 and CDR2 (germline): MNHEY, SVGEGT. V was shortened by 10 bases and J by 1 base, with 17 bases between the two germline ends. There are 15 residues in the CDR3. Here the CDR3 reads CATFDLGGSGNTIYF. The CDR3 DNA follows: TGTGCCACCTTCGATCTCGGGGGTTCTGGAAACACCATATATTTT.

The V gene is TRBV12-3 or TRBV12-4, the J gene TRBJ1-2; D is possibly TRBD1 (5 bases). This CDR3 comprises 14 residues. With 5 bases removed from V and 4 bases from J, the gap between germline ends came to 14 bases. The CDR3 loop reads CASSKNRNFYGYTF. CDR3 DNA sequence: TGTGCCAGCAGTAAAAACAGGAATTTCTATGGCTACACCTTC.

This chain connects TRBV19 to TRBJ2-1; 10 nucleotides align to TRBD2. Looked up from germline, CDR1 is LNHDA and CDR2 is SQIVND (reference sequence). The CDR3 extends over 16 amino acids. J lost 7 bases, V lost 8 bases, and 14 bases had no gene match. CDR3 coding DNA: TGTGCCAGTCAGTATGGGCATAGCGGGGGGTCGAATGAGCAGTTCTTC. It codes for CASQYGHSGGSNEQFF.

This clonotype was counted ten times or more. V gene TRBV7-2 combines with J gene TRBJ2-5, with 10 positions matching TRBD2. The length of the CDR3 is 15 residues. In germline, CDR1 is SGHTA, CDR2 FQGNSA. The V gene end was trimmed by 3 bases and the J gene end by 5 bases; junction bases not matched to a gene: 6. The CDR3 spells CASSFNSGGVETQYF. The CDR3 DNA is TGTGCCAGCAGCTTCAACAGCGGGGGGGTGGAGACCCAGTACTTC.

The J gene is TRBJ2-3, the V gene TRBV11-2, with 7 bases identical to TRBD2. J was trimmed by 4 bases and V by 5 bases; bases with no gene match: 15. Germline assignment: CDR1 SGHAT and CDR2 FQNNGV. This CDR3 comprises 17 residues. The CDR3 loop is CASSPYLGGIIADTQYF. The DNA for the CDR3 is TGTGCCAGCAGCCCCTATTTGGGGGGGATCATCGCAGATACGCAGTATTTT.

This chain connects TRBV20-1 to TRBJ2-4, with a possible D match to TRBD1 (5 bases). The V end lost 6 bases, the J end lost 5 bases, and 20 bases lay between the germline ends. Germline V gene lookup returns CDR1 DFQATT and CDR2 SNEGSKA (reference sequence). The CDR3 is made up of 15 amino acids. The CDR3 loop is CSATPAIQGENIQYF. The CDR3 nucleotides are TGCAGTGCCACCCCAGCGATTCAGGGCGAAAACATTCAGTACTTC.

The V and J genes are TRBV20-1 and TRBJ1-1; D uncertain. The CDR3 consists of 13 residues. The V gene's germline CDR1 is DFQATT and CDR2 SNEGSKA (reference sequence). V was shortened by 6 bases and J by 4 bases, with 15 bases between the two germline ends. DNA for the CDR3: TGCAGTGCCATCTTGGCGGCGGTCACTGAAGCTTTCTTT. Protein: CSAILAAVTEAFF.

This clonotype has at least ten counts. This rearrangement joins TRBV28 to TRBJ2-3, with 7 bases matching TRBD2. Looked up from germline, CDR1 is MDHEN and CDR2 is SYDVKM. Losses at the gene ends were 1 base for V and 6 bases for J; bases not matched to a gene: 13. This CDR3 comprises 17 residues. The CDR3 nucleotides read TGTGCCAGCAGTTTATTCCCCAGCGGGGCCCCGGGGGATACGCAGTATTTT. It yields the protein CASSLFPSGAPGDTQYF.

The chain employs TRBV5-4 and TRBJ2-2, with D tentatively TRBD1 or TRBD2 (5 bases each). The CDR3 is made up of 17 amino acids. Per the germline V gene, CDR1 is SGHNT and CDR2 is YYREEE (reference sequence). V lost 6 bases to trimming and J lost 7 bases, with 25 bases between them. As DNA, the CDR3 is TGTGCCAGCAACTCCGACGTGGCAGGGAGTATGGTCGGGGAGCTGTTTTTT. This codes for CASNSDVAGSMVGELFF.

This clonotype has at least ten counts. The genes are TRBV25-1 and TRBJ2-1, with 11 bases fitting TRBD2. V shed 0 bases and J 0 bases; nucleotides not matched to a gene: 4. In germline, CDR1 is MGHDK, CDR2 SYGVNS. The CDR3 is 18 amino acids. The CDR3, as DNA: TGTGCCAGCAGTGAATACGGCCTAGCGGGGGGCTCCTACAATGAGCAGTTCTTC. Translating it yields CASSEYGLAGGSYNEQFF.

A remark on this clonotype: Its ends do not fully match the called genes, so a read error is possible. The chain carries TRBV6-2 or TRBV6-3 and TRBJ2-3; TRBD1 might be the D (6 bases). The CDR3 runs 15 residues. Germline V gene sequence: CDR1 MNHEY, CDR2 SVGEGT. The CDR3 sequence: CTSSYQGRYTDTQYF. The DNA for the CDR3 is TGTACCAGCAGTTACCAGGGGAGATACACAGATACGCAGTATTTT.

The chain recombines TRBV20-1 with TRBJ1-5, with 9 bases identical to TRBD1. This CDR3 spans 14 amino acids. Germline V lookup: CDR1 DFQATT, CDR2 SNEGSKA (reference sequence). With V trimmed by 5 bases and J by 3 bases, 5 bases remained unmatched. CDR3 DNA: TGCAGTGCTGCGGGGACAGGGCACAATCAGCCCCAGCATTTT. It codes for CSAAGTGHNQPQHF.